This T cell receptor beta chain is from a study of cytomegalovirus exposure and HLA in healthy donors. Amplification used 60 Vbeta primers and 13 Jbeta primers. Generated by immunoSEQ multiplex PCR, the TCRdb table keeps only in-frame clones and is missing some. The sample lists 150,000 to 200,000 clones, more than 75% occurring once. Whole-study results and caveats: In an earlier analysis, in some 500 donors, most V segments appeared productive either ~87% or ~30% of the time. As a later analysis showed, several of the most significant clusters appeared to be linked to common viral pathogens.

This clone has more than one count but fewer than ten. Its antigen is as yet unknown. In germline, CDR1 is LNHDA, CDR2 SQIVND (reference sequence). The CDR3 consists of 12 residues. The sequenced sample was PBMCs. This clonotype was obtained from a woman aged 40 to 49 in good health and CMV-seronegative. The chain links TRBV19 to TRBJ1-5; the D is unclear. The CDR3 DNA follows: TGTAGCGCGGGCTCCCTTTATCAGCCCCAGCATTTT. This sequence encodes CSAGSLYQPQHF. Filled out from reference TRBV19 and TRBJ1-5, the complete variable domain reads DGGITQSPKYLFRKEGQNVTLSCEQNLNHDAMYWYRQDPGQGLRLIYYSQIVNDFQKGDIAEGYSVSREKKESFPLTVTSAQKNPTAFYLCSAGSLYQPQHFGDGTRLSIL.